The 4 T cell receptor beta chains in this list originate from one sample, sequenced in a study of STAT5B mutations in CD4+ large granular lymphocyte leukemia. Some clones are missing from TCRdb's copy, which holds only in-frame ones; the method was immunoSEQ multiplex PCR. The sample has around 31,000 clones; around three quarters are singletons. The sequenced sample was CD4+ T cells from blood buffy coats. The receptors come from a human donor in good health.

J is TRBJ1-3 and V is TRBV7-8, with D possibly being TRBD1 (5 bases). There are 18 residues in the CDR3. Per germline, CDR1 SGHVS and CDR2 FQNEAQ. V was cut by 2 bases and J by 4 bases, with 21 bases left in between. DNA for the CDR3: TGTGCCAGCAGCTTAAGGGTCCGACTGGGACTTGGGGGAAACACCATATATTTT. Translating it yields CASSLRVRLGLGGNTIYF.

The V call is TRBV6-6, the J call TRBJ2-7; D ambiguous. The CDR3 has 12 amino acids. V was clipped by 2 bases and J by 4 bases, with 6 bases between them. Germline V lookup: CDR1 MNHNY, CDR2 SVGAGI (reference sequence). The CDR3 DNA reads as TGTGCCAGCAGTTACGTGTTTTACGAGCAGTACTTC. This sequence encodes CASSYVFYEQYF.

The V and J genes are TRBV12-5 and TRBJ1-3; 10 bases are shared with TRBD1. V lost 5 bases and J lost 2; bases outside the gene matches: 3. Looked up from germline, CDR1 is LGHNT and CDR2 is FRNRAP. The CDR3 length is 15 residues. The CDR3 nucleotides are TGTGCTAGTGGTATCGGACAGGGGGCTGGAAACACCATATATTTT. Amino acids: CASGIGQGAGNTIYF.

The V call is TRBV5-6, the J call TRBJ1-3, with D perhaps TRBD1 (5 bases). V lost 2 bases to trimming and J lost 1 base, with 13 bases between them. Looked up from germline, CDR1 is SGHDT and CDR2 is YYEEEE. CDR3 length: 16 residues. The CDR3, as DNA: TGTGCCAGCAGCTTAGCAGGGACGAAATCTGGAAACACCATATATTTT. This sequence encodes CASSLAGTKSGNTIYF.